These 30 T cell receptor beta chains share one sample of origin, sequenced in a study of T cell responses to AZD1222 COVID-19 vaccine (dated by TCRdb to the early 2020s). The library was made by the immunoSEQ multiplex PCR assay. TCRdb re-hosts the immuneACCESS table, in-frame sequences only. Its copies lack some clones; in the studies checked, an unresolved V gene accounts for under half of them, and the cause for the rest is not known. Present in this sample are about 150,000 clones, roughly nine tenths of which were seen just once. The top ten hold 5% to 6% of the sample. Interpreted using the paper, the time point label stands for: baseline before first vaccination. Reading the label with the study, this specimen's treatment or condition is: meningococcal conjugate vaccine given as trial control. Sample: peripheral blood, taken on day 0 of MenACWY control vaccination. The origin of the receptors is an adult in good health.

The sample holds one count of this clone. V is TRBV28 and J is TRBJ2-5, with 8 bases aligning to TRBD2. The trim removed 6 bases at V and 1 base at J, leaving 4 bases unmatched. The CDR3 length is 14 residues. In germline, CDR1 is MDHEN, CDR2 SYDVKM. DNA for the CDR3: TGTGCCAGCAGGGCCGGGGGGGGCCAAGAGACCCAGTACTTC. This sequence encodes CASRAGGGQETQYF.

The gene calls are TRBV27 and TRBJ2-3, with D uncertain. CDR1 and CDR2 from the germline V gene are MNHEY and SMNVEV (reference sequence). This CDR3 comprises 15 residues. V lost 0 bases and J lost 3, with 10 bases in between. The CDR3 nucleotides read TGTGCCAGCAGTTTATCCCCCACGAGAACAGATACGCAGTATTTT. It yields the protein CASSLSPTRTDTQYF.

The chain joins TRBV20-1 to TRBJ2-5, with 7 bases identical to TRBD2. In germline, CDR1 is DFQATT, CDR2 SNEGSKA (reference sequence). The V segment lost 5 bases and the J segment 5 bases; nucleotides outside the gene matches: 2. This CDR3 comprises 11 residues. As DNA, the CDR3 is TGCAGTGCTGCCGGGGGGGAGACCCAGTACTTC. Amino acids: CSAAGGETQYF.

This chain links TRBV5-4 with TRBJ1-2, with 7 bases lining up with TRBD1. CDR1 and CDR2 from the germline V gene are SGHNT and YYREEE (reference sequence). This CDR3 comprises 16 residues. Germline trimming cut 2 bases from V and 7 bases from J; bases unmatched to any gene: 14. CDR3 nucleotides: TGTGCCAGCAGCTTCCAAGCCGGGACAGCGATTAGTGGCTACACCTTC. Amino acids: CASSFQAGTAISGYTF.

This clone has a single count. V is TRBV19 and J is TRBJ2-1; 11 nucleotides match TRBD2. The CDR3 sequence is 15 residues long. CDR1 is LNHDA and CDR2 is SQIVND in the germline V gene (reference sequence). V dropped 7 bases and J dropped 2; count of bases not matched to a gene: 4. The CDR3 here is CASNQLAGAYNEQFF. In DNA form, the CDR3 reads TGTGCCAGTAACCAACTAGCGGGGGCCTACAATGAGCAGTTCTTC.

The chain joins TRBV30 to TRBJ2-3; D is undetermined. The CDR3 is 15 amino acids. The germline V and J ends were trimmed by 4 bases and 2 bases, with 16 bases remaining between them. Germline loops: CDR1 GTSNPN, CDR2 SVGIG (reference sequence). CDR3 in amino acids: CAWNDGLFVTDTQYF. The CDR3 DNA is TGTGCCTGGAATGACGGGCTCTTTGTCACAGATACGCAGTATTTT. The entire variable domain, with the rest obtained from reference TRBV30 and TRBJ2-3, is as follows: SQTIHQWPATLVQPVGSPLSLECTVEGTSNPNLYWYRQAAGRGLQLLFYSVGIGQISSEVPQNLSASRPQDRQFILSSKKLLLSDSGFYLCAWNDGLFVTDTQYFGPGTRLTVL.

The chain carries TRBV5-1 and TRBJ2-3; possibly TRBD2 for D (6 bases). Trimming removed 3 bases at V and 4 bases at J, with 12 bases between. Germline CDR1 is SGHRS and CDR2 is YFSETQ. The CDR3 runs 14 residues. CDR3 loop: CASSSTAGADTQYF. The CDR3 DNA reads TGCGCCAGCAGCTCGACAGCGGGCGCAGATACGCAGTATTTT. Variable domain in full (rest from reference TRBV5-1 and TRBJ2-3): KAGVTQTPRYLIKTRGQQVTLSCSPISGHRSVSWYQQTPGQGLQFLFEYFSETQRNKGNFPGRFSGRQFSNSRSEMNVSTLELGDSALYLCASSSTAGADTQYFGPGTRLTVL.

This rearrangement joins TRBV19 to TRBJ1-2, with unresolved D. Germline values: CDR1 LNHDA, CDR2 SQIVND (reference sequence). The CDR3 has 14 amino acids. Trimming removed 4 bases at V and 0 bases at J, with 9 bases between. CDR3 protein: CASSTGATNYGYTF. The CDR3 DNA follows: TGTGCCAGTAGTACAGGAGCTACTAACTATGGCTACACCTTC.

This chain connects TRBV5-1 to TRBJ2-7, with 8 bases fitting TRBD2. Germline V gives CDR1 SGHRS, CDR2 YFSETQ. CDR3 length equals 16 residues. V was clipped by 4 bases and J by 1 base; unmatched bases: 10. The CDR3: CASSEYGLAVSYEQYV. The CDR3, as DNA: TGCGCCAGCAGCGAGTACGGACTAGCAGTGTCCTACGAGCAGTACGTC.

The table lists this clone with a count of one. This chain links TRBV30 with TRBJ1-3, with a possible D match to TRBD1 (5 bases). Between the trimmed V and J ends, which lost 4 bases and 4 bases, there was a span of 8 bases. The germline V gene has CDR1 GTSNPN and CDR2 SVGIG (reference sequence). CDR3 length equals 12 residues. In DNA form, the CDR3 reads TGTGCCTGGAAGGGGATAGGAAACACCATATATTTT. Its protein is CAWKGIGNTIYF.

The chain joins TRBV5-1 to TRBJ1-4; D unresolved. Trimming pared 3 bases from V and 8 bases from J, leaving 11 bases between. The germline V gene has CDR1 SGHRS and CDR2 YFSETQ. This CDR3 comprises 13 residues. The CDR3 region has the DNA TGCGCCAGCAGCTCGGACCCGGGCGAAAAACTGTTTTTT. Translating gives CASSSDPGEKLFF.

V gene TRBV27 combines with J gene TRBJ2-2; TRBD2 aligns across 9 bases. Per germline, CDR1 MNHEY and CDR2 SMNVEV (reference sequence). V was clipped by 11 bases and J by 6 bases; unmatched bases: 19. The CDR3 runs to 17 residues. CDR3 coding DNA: TGTGCCCGCCGTTTATGGCGCGGGGGGGGCGGGGCCGGGGAGCTGTTTTTT. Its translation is CARRLWRGGGGAGELFF.

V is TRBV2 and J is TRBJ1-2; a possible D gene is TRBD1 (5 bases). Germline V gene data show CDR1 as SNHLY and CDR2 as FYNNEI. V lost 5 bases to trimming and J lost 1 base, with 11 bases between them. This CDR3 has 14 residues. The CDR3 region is CASSLRGHNYGYTF. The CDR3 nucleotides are TGTGCCAGCAGTCTACGCGGACATAACTATGGCTACACCTTC.

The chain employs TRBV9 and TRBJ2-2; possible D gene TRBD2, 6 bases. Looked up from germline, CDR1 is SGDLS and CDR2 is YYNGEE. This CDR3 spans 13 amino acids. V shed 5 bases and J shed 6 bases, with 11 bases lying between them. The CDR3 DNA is TGTGCCAGCAGTCGGGGACTGTCCGGGGAGCTGTTTTTT. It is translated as CASSRGLSGELFF.

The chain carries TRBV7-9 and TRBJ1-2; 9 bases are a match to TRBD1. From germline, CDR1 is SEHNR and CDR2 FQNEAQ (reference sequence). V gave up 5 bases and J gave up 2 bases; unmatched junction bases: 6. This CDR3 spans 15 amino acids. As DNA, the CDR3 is TGTGCCAGCAGCAGCTTACAGGGGGCGAACTATGGCTACACCTTC. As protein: CASSSLQGANYGYTF.

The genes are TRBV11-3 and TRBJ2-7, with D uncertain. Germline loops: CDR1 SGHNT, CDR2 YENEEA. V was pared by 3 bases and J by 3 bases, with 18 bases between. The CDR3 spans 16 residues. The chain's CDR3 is CASSFGHPLANYEQYV. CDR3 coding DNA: TGTGCCAGCAGCTTCGGGCACCCCTTAGCCAACTACGAGCAGTACGTC.

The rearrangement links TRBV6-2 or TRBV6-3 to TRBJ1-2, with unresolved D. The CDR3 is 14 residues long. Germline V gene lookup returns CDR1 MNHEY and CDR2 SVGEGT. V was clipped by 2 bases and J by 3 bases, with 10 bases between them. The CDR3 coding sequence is TGTGCCAGCAGTTACAAAGGCAGCTACTATGGCTACACCTTC. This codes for CASSYKGSYYGYTF.

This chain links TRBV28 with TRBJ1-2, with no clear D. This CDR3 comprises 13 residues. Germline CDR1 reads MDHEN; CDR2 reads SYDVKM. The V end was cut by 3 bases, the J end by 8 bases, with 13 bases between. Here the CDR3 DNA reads TGTGCCAGCAGTTTCGGCCTAGAGACAGGCTACACCTTC. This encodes CASSFGLETGYTF.

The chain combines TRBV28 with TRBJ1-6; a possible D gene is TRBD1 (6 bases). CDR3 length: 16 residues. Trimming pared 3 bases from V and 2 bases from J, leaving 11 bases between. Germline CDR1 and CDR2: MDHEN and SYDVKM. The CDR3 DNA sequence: TGTGCCAGCAGTTTGCCTCAGGGGACCTATAATTCACCCCTCCACTTT. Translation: CASSLPQGTYNSPLHF.

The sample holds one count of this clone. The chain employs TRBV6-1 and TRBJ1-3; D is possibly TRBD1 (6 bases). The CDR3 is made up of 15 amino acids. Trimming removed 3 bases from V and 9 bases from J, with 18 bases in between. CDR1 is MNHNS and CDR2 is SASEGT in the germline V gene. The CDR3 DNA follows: TGTGCCAGCAGTGAGGAAAGGGGAGTCAGGGGCACCATATATTTT. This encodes CASSEERGVRGTIYF.

CDR3 sequence reads: CASSRRGAPQNAPLHF. The CDR3 bases are TGTGCCAGCAGCCGCCGGGGGGCCCCCCAAAATGCACCCCTCCACTTT. The genes are TRBV5-6 and TRBJ1-6; weak D call: TRBD1 (6 bases). With 4 bases removed from V and 11 bases from J, the gap between germline ends came to 22 bases. Germline CDR1 and CDR2: SGHDT and YYEEEE. The CDR3 covers 16 residues.

Here the CDR3 reads CSASKRMGGQYYGYTF. Written as DNA, the CDR3 is TGCAGTGCTAGTAAGAGGATGGGAGGACAGTACTATGGCTACACCTTC. The V gene is TRBV20-1, the J gene TRBJ1-2, with D perhaps TRBD1 (6 bases). Germline V lookup: CDR1 DFQATT, CDR2 SNEGSKA (reference sequence). V was shortened by 3 bases and J by 3 bases, with 20 bases between the two germline ends. This CDR3 has 16 amino acids.

CDR3 coding DNA: TGTGCCAGCACGACTAGCGGGAGGGGGGGCGAGCAGTACTTC. This sequence encodes CASTTSGRGGEQYF. J is TRBJ2-7 and V is TRBV7-2; TRBD2 aligns across 14 bases. The CDR3 totals 14 residues. The ends lost 7 bases at V and 6 bases at J; junction bases unmatched: 5. Germline CDR1 reads SGHTA; CDR2 reads FQGNSA.

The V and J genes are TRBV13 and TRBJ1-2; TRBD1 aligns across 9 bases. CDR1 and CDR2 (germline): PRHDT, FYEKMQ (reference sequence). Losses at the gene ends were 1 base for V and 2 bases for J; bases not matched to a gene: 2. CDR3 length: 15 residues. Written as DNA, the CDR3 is TGTGCCAGCAGCTTAGCCGGGACAGGGAACTATGGCTACACCTTC. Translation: CASSLAGTGNYGYTF.

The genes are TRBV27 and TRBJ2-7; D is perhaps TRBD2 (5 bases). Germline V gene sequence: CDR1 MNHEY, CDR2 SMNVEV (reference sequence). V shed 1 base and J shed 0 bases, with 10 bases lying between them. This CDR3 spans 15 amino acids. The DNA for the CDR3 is TGTGCCAGCAGTTTATACCGGGGATACTCCTACGAGCAGTACTTC. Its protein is CASSLYRGYSYEQYF.

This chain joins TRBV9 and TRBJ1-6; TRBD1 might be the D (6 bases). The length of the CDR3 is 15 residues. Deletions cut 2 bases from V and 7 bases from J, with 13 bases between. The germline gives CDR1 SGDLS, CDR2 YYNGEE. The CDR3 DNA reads TGTGCCAGCAGCGTTACAGGGTTTAGAAATTCACCCCTCCACTTT. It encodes CASSVTGFRNSPLHF.

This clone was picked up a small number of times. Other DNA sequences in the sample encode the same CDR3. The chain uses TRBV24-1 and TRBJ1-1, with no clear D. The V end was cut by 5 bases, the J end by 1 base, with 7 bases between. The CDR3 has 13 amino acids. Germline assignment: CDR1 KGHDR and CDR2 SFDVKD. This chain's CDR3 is CATSGQPNTEAFF. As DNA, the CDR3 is TGTGCCACCAGTGGACAACCGAACACTGAAGCTTTCTTT.

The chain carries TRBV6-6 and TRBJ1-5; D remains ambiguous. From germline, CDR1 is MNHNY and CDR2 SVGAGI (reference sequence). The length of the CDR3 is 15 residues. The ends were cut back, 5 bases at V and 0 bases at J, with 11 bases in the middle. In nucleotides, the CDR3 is TGTGCCAGCAGTCCGAACGGGTTTAGCAATCAGCCCCAGCATTTT. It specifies CASSPNGFSNQPQHF.

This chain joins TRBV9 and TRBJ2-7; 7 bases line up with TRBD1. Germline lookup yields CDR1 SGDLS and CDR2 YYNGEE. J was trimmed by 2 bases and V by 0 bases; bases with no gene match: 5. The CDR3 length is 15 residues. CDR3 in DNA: TGTGCCAGCAGCGTAGGGACAGGTGGGGCCTACGAGCAGTACTTC. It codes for CASSVGTGGAYEQYF.

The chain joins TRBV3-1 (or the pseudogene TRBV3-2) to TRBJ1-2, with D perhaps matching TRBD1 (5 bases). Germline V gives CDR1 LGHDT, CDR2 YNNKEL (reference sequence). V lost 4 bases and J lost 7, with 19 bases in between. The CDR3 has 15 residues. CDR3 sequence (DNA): TGTGCCAGCAGCCCCCTCCTTACAGGAGAGGGTGGCTACACCTTC. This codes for CASSPLLTGEGGYTF.